This T cell receptor (beta chain) is drawn from a study of STAT5B mutations in CD4+ large granular lymphocyte leukemia. The CDR3 spans 15 residues. Germline CDR1 is ENHRY and CDR2 is SYGVKD. Trimming removed 0 bases at V and 4 bases at J, with 12 bases between. Overall study results and limits: 8/27 top patient clones versus 2/35 control clones were TRBV06-family.

Only a few counts were recorded for this clone. Its antigen remains unidentified. The table came from immunoSEQ multiplex PCR; TCRdb's copy has only in-frame clones and leaves some out. The repertoire holds about 40,000 clones, roughly 76% seen once, with about 3.8% in the top ten. The specimen sequenced was CD4+ T cells from blood buffy coats. This chain connects TRBV10-3 to TRBJ1-2, with a tentative D call TRBD1 (6 bases). The clonotype was recovered from a human donor in good health. The CDR3 loop reads CAISESFQGIYGYTF. For the CDR3, the DNA is TGTGCCATCAGTGAGTCGTTCCAGGGGATCTATGGCTACACCTTC.